This T cell receptor beta chain appears in the sequencing data of a study of blood T cell repertoires in COVID-19. Profiled with immunoSEQ multiplex PCR; TCRdb holds only in-frame clones, not every one. The sample holds around 86,000 clones, approximately 89% seen once. Looked up from germline, CDR1 is GTSNPN and CDR2 is SVGIG (reference sequence). V lost 0 bases, J lost 5 bases, and 14 bases lay in between. The CDR3 runs to 14 residues. The sample consisted of peripheral blood. This sequence was found in a human donor with acute or convalescent COVID-19. The donor label of this sample is uncertain. The V and J genes are TRBV30 and TRBJ2-7; unclear D gene. CDR3 region: CAWSVAPFPNEQYF. For the CDR3, the DNA is TGTGCCTGGAGTGTAGCCCCCTTTCCTAACGAGCAGTACTTC.